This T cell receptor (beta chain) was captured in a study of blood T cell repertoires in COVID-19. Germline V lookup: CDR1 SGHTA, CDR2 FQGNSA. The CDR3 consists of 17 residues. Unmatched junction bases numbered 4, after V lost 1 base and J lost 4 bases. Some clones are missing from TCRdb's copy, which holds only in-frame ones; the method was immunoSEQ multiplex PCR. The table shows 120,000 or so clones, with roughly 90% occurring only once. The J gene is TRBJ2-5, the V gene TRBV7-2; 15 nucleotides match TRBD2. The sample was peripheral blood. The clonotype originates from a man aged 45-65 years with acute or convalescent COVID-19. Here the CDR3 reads CASSLGGLAGGRETQYF. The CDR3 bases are TGTGCCAGCAGCTTAGGGGGACTAGCGGGAGGTAGAGAGACCCAGTACTTC.